The clone carrying this T cell receptor beta chain was picked up many times. The entry originates in a study of human T cells and chemical hapten exposure. Sample time point: patch test 1, 2 weeks after DPC sensitization. Treatment denoted: therapeutic diphenylcyclopropenone sensitization with weekly scalp DPC. It was unfractionated whole blood from which total RNA was extracted. Trimming left V 7 bases short and J 6 bases short, with 19 bases between. Germline V gene lookup returns CDR1 MNHEY and CDR2 SVGEGT. This CDR3 contains 15 residues. TCRdb independently ran MiXCR on the RACE reads; one entry per CDR3 protein. Found here are some 43,000 distinct CDR3 sequences, about 4% of them singletons; the top ten hold 20% to 30%.

The receptor's source is a man in his fifties with alopecia areata. Some clones in this sample may be carry-over from other donors' samples. This chain links TRBV6-2 or TRBV6-3 with TRBJ2-1; D is possibly TRBD1 (5 bases). Specimen: whole blood, collected in connection with sensitization to the hapten diphenylcyclopropenone (DPC). CDR3 DNA sequence: TGTGCCAGCAACCAGGGCAGCTCGATTCTCAATGAGCAGTTCTTC. Translating gives CASNQGSSILNEQFF.